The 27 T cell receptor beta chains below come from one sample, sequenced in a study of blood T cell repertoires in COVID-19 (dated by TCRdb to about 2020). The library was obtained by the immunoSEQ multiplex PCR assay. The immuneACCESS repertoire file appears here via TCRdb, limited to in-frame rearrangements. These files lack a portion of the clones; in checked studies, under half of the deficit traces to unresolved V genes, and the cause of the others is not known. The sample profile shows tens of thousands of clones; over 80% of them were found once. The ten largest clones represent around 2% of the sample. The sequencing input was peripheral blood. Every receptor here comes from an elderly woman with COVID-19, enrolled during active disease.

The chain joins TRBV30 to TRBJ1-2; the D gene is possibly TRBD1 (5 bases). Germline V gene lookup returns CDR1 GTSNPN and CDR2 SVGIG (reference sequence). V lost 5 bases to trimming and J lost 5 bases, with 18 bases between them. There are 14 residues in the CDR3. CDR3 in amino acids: CAWLGPLDLYGYTF. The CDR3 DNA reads TGTGCCTGGCTGGGGCCTCTCGACTTATATGGCTACACCTTC.

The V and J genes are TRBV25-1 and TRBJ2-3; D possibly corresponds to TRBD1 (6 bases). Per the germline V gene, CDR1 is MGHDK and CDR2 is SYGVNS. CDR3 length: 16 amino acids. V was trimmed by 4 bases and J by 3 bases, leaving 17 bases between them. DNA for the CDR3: TGTGCCAGCAGTGCCCGACAGGATCGGAGAACAGATACGCAGTATTTT. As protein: CASSARQDRRTDTQYF. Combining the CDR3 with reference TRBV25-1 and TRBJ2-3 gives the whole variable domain EADIYQTPRYLVIGTGKKITLECSQTMGHDKMYWYQQDPGMELHLIHYSYGVNSTEKGDLSSESTVSRIRTEHFPLTLESARPSHTSQYLCASSARQDRRTDTQYFGPGTRLTVL.

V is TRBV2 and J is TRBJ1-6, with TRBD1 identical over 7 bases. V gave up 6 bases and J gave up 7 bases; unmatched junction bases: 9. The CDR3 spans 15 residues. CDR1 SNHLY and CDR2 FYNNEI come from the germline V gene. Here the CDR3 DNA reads TGTGCCAGCAGAAACAGGGGCAATATGAATTCACCCCTCCACTTT. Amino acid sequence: CASRNRGNMNSPLHF.

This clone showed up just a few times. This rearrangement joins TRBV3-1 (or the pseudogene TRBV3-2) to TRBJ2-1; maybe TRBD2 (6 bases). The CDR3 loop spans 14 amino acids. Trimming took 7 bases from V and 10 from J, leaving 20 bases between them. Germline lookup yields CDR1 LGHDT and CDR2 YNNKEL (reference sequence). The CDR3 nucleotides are TGTGCCAGCACTCCGGGACTCCCTCGGGGGGAGCAGTTCTTC. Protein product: CASTPGLPRGEQFF.

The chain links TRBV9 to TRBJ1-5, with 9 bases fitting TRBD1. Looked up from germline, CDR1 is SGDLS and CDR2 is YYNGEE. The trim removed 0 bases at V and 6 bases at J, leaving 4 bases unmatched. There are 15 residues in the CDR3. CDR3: CASSVGGTGRQPQHF. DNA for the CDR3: TGTGCCAGCAGCGTAGGGGGGACAGGGCGTCAGCCCCAGCATTTT.

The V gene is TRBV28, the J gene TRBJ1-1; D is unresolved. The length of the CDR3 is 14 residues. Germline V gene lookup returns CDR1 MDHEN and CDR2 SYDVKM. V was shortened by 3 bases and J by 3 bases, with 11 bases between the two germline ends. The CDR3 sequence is CASSFPGEYTEAFF. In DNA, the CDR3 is TGTGCCAGCAGTTTTCCCGGGGAGTACACTGAAGCTTTCTTT.

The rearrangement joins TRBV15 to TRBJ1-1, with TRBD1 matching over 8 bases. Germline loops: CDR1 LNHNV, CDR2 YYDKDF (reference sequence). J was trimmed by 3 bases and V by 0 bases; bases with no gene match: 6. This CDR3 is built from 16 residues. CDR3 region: CATSRDRGRVYTEAFF. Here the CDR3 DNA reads TGTGCCACCAGCAGAGACAGGGGGCGCGTGTACACTGAAGCTTTCTTT.

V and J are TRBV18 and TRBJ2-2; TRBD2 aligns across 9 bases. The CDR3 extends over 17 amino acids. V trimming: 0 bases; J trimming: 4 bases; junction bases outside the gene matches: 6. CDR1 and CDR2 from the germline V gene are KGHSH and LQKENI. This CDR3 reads CASSPPQGGRGTGELFF. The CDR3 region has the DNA TGTGCCAGCTCACCACCGCAAGGCGGGAGGGGCACCGGGGAGCTGTTTTTT. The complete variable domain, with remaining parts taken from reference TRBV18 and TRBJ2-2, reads NAGVMQNPRHLVRRRGQEARLRCSPMKGHSHVYWYRQLPEEGLKFMVYLQKENIIDESGMPKERFSAEFPKEGPSILRIQQVVRGDSAAYFCASSPPQGGRGTGELFFGEGSRLTVL.

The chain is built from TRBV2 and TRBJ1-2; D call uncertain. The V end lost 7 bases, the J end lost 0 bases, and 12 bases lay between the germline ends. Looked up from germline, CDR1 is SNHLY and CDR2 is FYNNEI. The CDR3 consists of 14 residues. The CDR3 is CASMAAIPNYGYTF. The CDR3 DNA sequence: TGTGCCAGCATGGCGGCAATCCCTAACTATGGCTACACCTTC.

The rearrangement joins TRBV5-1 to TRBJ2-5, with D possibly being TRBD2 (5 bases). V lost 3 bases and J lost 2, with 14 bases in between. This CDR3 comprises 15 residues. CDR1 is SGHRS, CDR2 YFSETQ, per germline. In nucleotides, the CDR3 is TGCGCCAGCAGCTCGACAAATCCGGGACAAGAGACCCAGTACTTC. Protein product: CASSSTNPGQETQYF.

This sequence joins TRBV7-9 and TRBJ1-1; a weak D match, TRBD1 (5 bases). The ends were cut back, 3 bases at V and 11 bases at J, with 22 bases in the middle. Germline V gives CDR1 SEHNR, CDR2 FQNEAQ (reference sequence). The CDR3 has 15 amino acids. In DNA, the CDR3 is TGTGCCAGCAGCTTCGCCACCGGGGGTGGGGGATCGGCTTTCTTT. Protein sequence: CASSFATGGGGSAFF.

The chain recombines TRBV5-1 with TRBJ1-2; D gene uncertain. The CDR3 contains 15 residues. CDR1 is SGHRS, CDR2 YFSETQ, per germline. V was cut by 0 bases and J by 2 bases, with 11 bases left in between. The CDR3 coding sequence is TGCGCCAGCAGCTTGGTACCGGGAGTCAACTATGGCTACACCTTC. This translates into CASSLVPGVNYGYTF. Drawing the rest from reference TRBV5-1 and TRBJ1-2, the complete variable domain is KAGVTQTPRYLIKTRGQQVTLSCSPISGHRSVSWYQQTPGQGLQFLFEYFSETQRNKGNFPGRFSGRQFSNSRSEMNVSTLELGDSALYLCASSLVPGVNYGYTFGSGTRLTVV.

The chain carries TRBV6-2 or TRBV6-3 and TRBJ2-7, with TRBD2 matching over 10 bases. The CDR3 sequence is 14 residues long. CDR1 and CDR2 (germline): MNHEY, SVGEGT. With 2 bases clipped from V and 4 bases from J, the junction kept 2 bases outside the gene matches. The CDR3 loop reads CASSYGTSVYEQYF. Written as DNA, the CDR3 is TGTGCCAGCAGTTACGGGACTAGCGTTTACGAGCAGTACTTC.

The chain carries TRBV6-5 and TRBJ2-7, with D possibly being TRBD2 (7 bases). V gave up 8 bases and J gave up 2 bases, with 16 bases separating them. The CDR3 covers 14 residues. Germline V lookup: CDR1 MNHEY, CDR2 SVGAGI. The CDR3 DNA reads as TGTGCCAGCTGGGGGGGCCGAGGGGCCTACGAGCAGTACTTC. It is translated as CASWGGRGAYEQYF.

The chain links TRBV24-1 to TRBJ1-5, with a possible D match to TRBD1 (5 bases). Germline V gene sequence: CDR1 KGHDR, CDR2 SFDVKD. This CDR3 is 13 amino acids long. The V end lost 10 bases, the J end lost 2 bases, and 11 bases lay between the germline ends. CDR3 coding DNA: TGTGCCACAAGGAGGGACGGCAATCAGCCCCAGCATTTT. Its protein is CATRRDGNQPQHF.

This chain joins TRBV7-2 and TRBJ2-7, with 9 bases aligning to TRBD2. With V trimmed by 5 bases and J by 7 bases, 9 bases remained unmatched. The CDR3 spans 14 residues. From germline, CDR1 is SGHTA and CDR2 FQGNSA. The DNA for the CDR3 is TGTGCCAGCAGCCTCAGGACTAGCGAGAGGGAGCAGTACTTC. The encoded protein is CASSLRTSEREQYF.

Here the CDR3 DNA reads TGTGCCTGGAGTGTAAGGCAGAGGGACACTGAAGCTTTCTTT. Translated: CAWSVRQRDTEAFF. J is TRBJ1-1 and V is TRBV30, with D unresolved. CDR3 length: 14 residues. CDR1 and CDR2 (germline): GTSNPN, SVGIG (reference sequence). Trimming shortened V by 0 bases and J by 3 bases, and 11 bases separated the two germline ends.

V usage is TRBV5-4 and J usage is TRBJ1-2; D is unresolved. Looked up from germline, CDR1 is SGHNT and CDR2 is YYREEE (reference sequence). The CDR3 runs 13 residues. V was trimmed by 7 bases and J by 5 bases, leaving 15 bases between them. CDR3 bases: TGTGCCAGCGGCTCCCCCATTCGGTATGGCTACACCTTC. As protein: CASGSPIRYGYTF.

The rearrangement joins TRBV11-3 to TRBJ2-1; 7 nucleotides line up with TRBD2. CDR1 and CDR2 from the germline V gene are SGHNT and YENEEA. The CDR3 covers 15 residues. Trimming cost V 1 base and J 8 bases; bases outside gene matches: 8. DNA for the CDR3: TGTGCCAGCAGCTTAGCCCAGCGGGGAGTAGATGAGCAGTTCTTC. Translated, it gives CASSLAQRGVDEQFF.

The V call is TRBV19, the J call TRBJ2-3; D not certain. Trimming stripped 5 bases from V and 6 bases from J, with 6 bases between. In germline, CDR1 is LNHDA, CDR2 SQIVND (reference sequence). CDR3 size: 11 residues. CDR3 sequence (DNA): TGTGCCAGTAGTCGGTGGGATACGCAGTATTTT. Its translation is CASSRWDTQYF.

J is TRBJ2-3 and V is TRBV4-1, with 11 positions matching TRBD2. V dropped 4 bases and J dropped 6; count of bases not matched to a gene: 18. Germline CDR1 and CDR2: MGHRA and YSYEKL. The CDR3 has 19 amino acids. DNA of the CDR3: TGCGCCAGCAGCCTAGGAGGGGCTAGCGGGGGGCGAGGATTTGATACGCAGTATTTT. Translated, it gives CASSLGGASGGRGFDTQYF.

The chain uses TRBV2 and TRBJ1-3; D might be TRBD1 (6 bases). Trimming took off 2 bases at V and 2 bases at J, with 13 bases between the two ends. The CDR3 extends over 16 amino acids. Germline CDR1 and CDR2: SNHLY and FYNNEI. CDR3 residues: CASSEPWGTTGNTIYF. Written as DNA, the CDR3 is TGTGCCAGCAGTGAACCGTGGGGGACAACTGGAAACACCATATATTTT.

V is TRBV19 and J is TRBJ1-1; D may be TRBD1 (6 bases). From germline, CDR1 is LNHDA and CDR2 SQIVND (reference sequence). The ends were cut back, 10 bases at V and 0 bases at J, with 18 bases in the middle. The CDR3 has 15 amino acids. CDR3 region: CATLRAGALNTEAFF. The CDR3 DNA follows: TGTGCCACCCTTAGGGCGGGGGCCTTGAACACTGAAGCTTTCTTT.

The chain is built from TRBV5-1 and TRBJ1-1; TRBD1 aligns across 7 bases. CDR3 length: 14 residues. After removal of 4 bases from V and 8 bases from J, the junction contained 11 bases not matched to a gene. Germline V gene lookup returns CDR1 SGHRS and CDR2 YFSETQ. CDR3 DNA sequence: TGCGCCAGCAGCCCGGGACAGACCGCTAGGGAAGCTTTCTTT. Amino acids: CASSPGQTAREAFF.

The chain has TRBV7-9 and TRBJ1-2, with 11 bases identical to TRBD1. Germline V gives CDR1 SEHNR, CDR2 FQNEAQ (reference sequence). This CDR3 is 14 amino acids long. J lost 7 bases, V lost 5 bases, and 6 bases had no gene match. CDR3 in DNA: TGTGCCAGCAGCCGGACAGGGGGCATCAGTGGCTACACCTTC. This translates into CASSRTGGISGYTF.

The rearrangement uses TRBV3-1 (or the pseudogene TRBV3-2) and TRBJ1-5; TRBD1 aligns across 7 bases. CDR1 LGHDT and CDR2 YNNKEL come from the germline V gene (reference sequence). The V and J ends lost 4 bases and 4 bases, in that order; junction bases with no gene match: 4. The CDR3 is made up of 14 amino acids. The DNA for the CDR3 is TGTGCCAGCAGCCCACAGGGGCGGAATCAGCCCCAGCATTTT. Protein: CASSPQGRNQPQHF.

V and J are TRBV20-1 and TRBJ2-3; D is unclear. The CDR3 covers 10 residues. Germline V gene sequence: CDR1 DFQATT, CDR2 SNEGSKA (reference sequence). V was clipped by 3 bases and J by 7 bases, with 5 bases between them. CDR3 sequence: CSASPYTQYF. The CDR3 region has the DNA TGCAGTGCTAGTCCTTATACGCAGTATTTT.